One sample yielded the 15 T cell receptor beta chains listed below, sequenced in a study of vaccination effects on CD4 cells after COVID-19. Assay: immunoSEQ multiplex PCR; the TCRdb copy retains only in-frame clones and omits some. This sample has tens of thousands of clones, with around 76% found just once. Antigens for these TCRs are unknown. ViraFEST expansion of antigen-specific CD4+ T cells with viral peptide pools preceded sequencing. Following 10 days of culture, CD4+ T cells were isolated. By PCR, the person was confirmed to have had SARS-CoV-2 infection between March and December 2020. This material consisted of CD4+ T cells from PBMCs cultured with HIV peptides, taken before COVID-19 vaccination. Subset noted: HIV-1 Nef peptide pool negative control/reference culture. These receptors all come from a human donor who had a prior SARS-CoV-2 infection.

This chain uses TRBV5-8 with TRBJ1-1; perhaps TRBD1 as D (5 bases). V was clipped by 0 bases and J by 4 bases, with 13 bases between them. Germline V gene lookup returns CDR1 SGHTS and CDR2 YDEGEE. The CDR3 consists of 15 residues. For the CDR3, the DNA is TGTGCCAGCAGCTTGGGGGGGGGTTGGGTCACTGAAGCTTTCTTT. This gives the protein CASSLGGGWVTEAFF.

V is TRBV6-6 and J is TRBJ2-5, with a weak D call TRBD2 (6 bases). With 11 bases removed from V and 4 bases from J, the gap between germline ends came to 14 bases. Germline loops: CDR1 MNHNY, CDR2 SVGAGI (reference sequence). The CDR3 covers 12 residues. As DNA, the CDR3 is TGTGCCGCTCGGGACTCCAGAGAGACCCAGTACTTC. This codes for CAARDSRETQYF.

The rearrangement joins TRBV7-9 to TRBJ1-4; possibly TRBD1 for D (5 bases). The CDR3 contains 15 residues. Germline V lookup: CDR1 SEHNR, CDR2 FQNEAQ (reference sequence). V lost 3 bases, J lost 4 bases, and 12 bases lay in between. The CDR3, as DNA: TGTGCCAGCAGCTTGACCAGGGTTGGTAATGAAAAACTGTTTTTT. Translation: CASSLTRVGNEKLFF.

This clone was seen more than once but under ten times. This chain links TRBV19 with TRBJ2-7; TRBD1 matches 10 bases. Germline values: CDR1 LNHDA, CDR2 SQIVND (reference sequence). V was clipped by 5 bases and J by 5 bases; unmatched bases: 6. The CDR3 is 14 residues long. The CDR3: CASSGWDRGNEQYF. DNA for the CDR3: TGTGCCAGTAGTGGCTGGGACAGGGGAAACGAGCAGTACTTC.

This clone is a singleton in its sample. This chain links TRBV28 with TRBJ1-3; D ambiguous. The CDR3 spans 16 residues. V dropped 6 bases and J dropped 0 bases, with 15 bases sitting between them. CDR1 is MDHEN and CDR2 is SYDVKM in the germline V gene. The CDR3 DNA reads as TGTGCCAGCAGGGCCGGAAGCCTCAACTCTGGAAACACCATATATTTT. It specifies CASRAGSLNSGNTIYF.

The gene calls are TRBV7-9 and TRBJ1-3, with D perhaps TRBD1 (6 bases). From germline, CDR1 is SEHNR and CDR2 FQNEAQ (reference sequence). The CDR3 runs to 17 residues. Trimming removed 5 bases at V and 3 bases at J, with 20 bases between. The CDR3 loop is CASSHEGGSRIGNTIYF. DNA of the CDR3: TGTGCCAGCAGCCACGAAGGGGGAAGTCGAATTGGAAACACCATATATTTT.

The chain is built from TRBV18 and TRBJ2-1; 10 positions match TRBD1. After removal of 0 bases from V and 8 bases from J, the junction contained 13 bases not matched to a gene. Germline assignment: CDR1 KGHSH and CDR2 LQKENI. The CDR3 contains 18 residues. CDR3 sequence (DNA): TGTGCCAGCTCACCACCCTTCCTTGGGACAGGGGATCGGTATGAGCAGTTCTTC. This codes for CASSPPFLGTGDRYEQFF.

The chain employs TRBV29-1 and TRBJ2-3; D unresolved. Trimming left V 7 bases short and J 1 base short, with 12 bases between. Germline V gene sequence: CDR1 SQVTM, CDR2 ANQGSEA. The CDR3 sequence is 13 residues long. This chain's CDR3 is CSADTGGTDTQYF. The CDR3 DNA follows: TGCAGCGCCGACACTGGGGGCACAGATACGCAGTATTTT.

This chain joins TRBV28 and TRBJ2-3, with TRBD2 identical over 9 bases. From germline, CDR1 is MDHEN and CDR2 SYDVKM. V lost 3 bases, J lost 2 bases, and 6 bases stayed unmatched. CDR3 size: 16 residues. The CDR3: CASSFLLAGNTDTQYF. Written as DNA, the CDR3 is TGTGCCAGCAGTTTTCTCCTAGCGGGGAACACAGATACGCAGTATTTT.

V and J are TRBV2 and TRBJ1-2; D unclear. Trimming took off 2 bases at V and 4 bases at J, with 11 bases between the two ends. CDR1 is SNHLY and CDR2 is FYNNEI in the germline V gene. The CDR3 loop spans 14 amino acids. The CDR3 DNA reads TGTGCCAGCAGTGAATACACCTCCGTCTATGGCTACACCTTC. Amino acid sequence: CASSEYTSVYGYTF.

CDR3 residues: CASSFGGNADTQYF. For the CDR3, the DNA is TGTGCCAGCAGCTTTGGAGGGAACGCAGATACGCAGTATTTT. V usage is TRBV7-2 and J usage is TRBJ2-3, with D perhaps TRBD2 (6 bases). Germline-derived CDR1 and CDR2 are SGHTA and FQGNSA. The CDR3 covers 14 residues. V was trimmed by 3 bases and J by 4 bases, leaving 11 bases between them.

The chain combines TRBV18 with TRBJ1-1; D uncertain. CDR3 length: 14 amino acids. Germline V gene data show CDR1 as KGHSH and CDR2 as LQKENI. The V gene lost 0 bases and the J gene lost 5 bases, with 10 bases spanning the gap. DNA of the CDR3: TGTGCCAGCTCACCACCGGGGTTGTGGACTGAAGCTTTCTTT. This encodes CASSPPGLWTEAFF.

CDR3 residues: CASSALGTLVQPQHF. CDR3 coding DNA: TGTGCCAGCAGCGCCCTCGGGACACTCGTCCAGCCCCAGCATTTT. The chain recombines TRBV28 with TRBJ1-5; possibly TRBD1 for D (6 bases). This CDR3 comprises 15 residues. The V end lost 6 bases, the J end lost 7 bases, and 19 bases lay between the germline ends. Germline loops: CDR1 MDHEN, CDR2 SYDVKM.

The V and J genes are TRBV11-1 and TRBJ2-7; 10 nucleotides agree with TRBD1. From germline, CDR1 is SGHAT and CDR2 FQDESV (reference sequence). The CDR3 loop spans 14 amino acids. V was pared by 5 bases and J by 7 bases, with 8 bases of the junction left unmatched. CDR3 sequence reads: CASSRQGAYEEQYF. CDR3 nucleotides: TGTGCCAGCAGCCGACAGGGGGCCTACGAAGAGCAGTACTTC.

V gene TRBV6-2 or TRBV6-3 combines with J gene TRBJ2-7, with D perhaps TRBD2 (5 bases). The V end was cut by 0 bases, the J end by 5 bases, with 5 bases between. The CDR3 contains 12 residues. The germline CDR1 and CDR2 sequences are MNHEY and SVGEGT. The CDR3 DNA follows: TGTGCCAGCAGTTACTCGGGAGACGAGCAGTACTTC. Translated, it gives CASSYSGDEQYF.